The rows below give T cell receptor beta chains drawn from one sample of a study of CD8 T cells in ankylosing spondylitis. TCRdb independently ran MiXCR on the 5' RACE reads; one entry per CDR3 protein. The repertoire has 25,000 to 35,000 distinct CDR3 sequences, less than 40% of them found once; the top ten carry under 50%. Sequencing used synovial fluid, either unsorted or a sorted T cell fraction (not recorded which). Receptors were obtained from a male donor with ankylosing spondylitis. Each CDR3 is given with its conserved first and last residue. Fields, in order: V gene, clone size, J gene, D gene, CDR3 DNA, CDR3 protein. The D gene is left open where the match is weak. Rows may omit the clone size; those that give it use once, few, many or a size class.

>TRBV24-1|NA|TRBJ2-5|NA
TGTGCCACCAGTGATTGGGAACGCCAAGAGACCCAGTACTTC
CATSDWERQETQYF
>TRBV10-2|many|TRBJ2-5|TRBD2
TGCGCCAGCAGTGAAGCGGGAGGCCCGGGAGAGACCCAGTACTTC
CASSEAGGPGETQYF
>TRBV27|few|TRBJ1-3|NA
TGTGCCAGCAGGCTCACCATAAGCTCTGGAAACACCATATATTTT
CASRLTISSGNTIYF
>TRBV29-1|NA|TRBJ2-3|NA
TGCAGCGTTGGAGCCGTTGATACGCAGTATTTT
CSVGAVDTQYF
>TRBV24-1|NA|TRBJ2-1|NA
TGTGCCACCAGTCCCGGCAATGAGCAGTTCTTC
CATSPGNEQFF
>TRBV15|NA|TRBJ1-5|NA
TGTGGTCTCTTGGGGGAGCATTTT
CGLLGEHF
>TRBV29-1|NA|TRBJ2-2|TRBD1
TGCAGCGCTGAGGGGGAGCTTCGGACAGGGGTCCGGAACACCGGGGAGCTGTTTTTT
CSAEGELRTGVRNTGELFF
>TRBV5-8|many|TRBJ1-2|NA
TGTGCCAGCTCGACAGCGCCTGGGGACTATGGCTACACCTTC
CASSTAPGDYGYTF
>TRBV5-5|medium-sized|TRBJ2-7|NA
TGTGCCAGCAGCTTCGGACTGGAGGGAGAGCAGTACTTC
CASSFGLEGEQYF
>TRBV27|once|TRBJ2-1|NA
TGTGCCAGCAGCCCTATGGACTCCCTAAAGAATGAGCAGTTCTTC
CASSPMDSLKNEQFF
>TRBV27|once|TRBJ1-5|TRBD1
TGTGCCAGCAGCCGATCCGGGACAGGGAATCAGCCCCAGCATTTT
CASSRSGTGNQPQHF
>TRBV14|NA|TRBJ1-2|NA
TGTGCCAGCAGTCCTACCTCAGGTCCCTATGGCTACACCTTC
CASSPTSGPYGYTF
>TRBV7-8|NA|TRBJ1-2|TRBD1
TGTGCCAGCAGCTTAGCGAACAGGGGACTCGATAACTATGGCTACACCTTC
CASSLANRGLDNYGYTF
>TRBV4-1|few|TRBJ2-2|TRBD1
TGCGCCAGCAGCCATGCCGGGACAGGTGAAACCGGGGAGCTGTTTTTT
CASSHAGTGETGELFF
>TRBV27|few|TRBJ2-7|TRBD1
TGTGCCAGCAGTTTCAGGGGGCTGGGGGAGCAGTACTTC
CASSFRGLGEQYF
>TRBV15|few|TRBJ2-1|TRBD2
TGTGCCACCAGCACGGGACTAGCGGGATACAATGAGCAGTTCTTC
CATSTGLAGYNEQFF
>TRBV7-8|NA|TRBJ2-7|TRBD1
TGTGCCAGCAGCGGCCGGGACAGGGGTATAGTTTGGCCCTACGAGCAGTACTTC
CASSGRDRGIVWPYEQYF
>TRBV12-3/TRBV12-4|NA|TRBJ1-1|NA
TGTGCCAGCAGTTTAGGCGGGATGAACACTGAAGCTTTCTTT
CASSLGGMNTEAFF
>TRBV30|NA|TRBJ2-1|NA
TGTGCCTGGAGTGTACTTTACGGCAATGAGCAGTTCTTC
CAWSVLYGNEQFF
>TRBV5-1|many|TRBJ2-1|TRBD1
TGCGCCAGCAGCTTGGCCTCGGCAGGGGGCCAATACAATGAGCAGTTCTTC
CASSLASAGGQYNEQFF
>TRBV7-8|NA|TRBJ2-7|NA
TGTGCCAGCAGCTTGGGGAGGTTGGCCTACGAGCAGTACTTC
CASSLGRLAYEQYF
>TRBV6-1|NA|TRBJ2-1|TRBD1
TGTGCCAGCAGCCACCGGATGACAGGGCTTCGCGAGCAGTTCTTC
CASSHRMTGLREQFF
>TRBV2|many|TRBJ2-1|NA
TGTGCCAGCAGGGACCTCACCACACAGCAGTTCTTC
CASRDLTTQQFF
>TRBV4-1|NA|TRBJ1-6|NA
TGCGCCAGCAGCCAAGAACAGTACGAGAATTCACCCCTCCACTTT
CASSQEQYENSPLHF
>TRBV10-3|NA|TRBJ2-5|NA
TGTGCCATCAGTGATGACAGGCCGCCGGGGACCCAGTACTTC
CAISDDRPPGTQYF
>TRBV12-5|NA|TRBJ2-1|NA
TGTGCTAGTGGTCCCTGGGCAGTGTACAATGAGCAGTTCTTC
CASGPWAVYNEQFF
>TRBV30|NA|TRBJ1-6|NA
TGTGCCTGGACTTGGATGAACAATTCACCCCTCCACTTT
CAWTWMNNSPLHF
>TRBV6-4|NA|TRBJ1-2|TRBD1
TGTGCCAGCAGTGACGGGCAGGGGGGCTATGGCTACACCTTC
CASSDGQGGYGYTF
>TRBV5-1|few|TRBJ2-1|NA
TGCGCCAGCAGCCCGAAACAGGGATACAATGAGCAGTTCTTC
CASSPKQGYNEQFF
>TRBV14|NA|TRBJ1-1|NA
TGTGCCAGCAGCCAAGATCGCATGAGCACTGAAGCTTTCTTT
CASSQDRMSTEAFF
>TRBV5-1|NA|TRBJ2-3|TRBD2
TGCGCCAGCAGCTTTAATTCAGCGGGAGTACGTACAGATACGCAGTATTTT
CASSFNSAGVRTDTQYF
>TRBV2|many|TRBJ2-1|NA
TGTGCCAGCAGGGCCATTTTCCGGGAAAGCGACAATGAGCAGTTCTTC
CASRAIFRESDNEQFF
>TRBV3-1|NA|TRBJ2-1|NA
TGTGCCAGCAGCCAATTTGGAGACAATGAGCAGTTCTTC
CASSQFGDNEQFF
>TRBV29-1|few|TRBJ1-5|NA
TGCAGCGTGAACCTTTTCAATCAGCCCCAGCATTTT
CSVNLFNQPQHF
>TRBV19|NA|TRBJ2-1|TRBD1
TGTGCCAGCCGGGACAGGGGGTTGAATGAGCAGTTCTTC
CASRDRGLNEQFF
>TRBV14|NA|TRBJ1-1|NA
TGTGCCAGCAGCCAAGCTCTGGCCCGGGCCGGTACGAACACTGAAGCTTTCTTT
CASSQALARAGTNTEAFF
>TRBV5-1|many|TRBJ2-1|NA
TGCGCCAGCAGCTTGGGTGGCAGCTACAATGAGCAGTTCTTC
CASSLGGSYNEQFF
>TRBV28|NA|TRBJ1-1|NA
TGTGCCAGCAGTTTCGAAGAGTTGAACACTGAAGCTTTCTTT
CASSFEELNTEAFF
>TRBV27|few|TRBJ2-1|NA
TGTGCCAGCAGTTTATCTGGAGGGGTGGGCCCTAGGGACAATGAGCAGTTCTTC
CASSLSGGVGPRDNEQFF
>TRBV20-1|NA|TRBJ2-7|NA
TGCAGTGCTGGCCAGTCCTACGAGCAGTACTTC
CSAGQSYEQYF
>TRBV6-6|few|TRBJ2-7|TRBD1
TGTGCCAGCAGTTACCCCGTCAAGGGGGCTCCTAGCGAGCAGTACTTC
CASSYPVKGAPSEQYF
>TRBV7-6|NA|TRBJ2-7|TRBD2
TGTGCCAGCAGCTTACTAGCGGGAGCGACCTACGAGCAGTACTTC
CASSLLAGATYEQYF
>TRBV24-1|many|TRBJ2-1|NA
TGTGCCACCAGTGATTTAGAGGCCGCTTACAATGAGCAGTTCTTC
CATSDLEAAYNEQFF
>TRBV4-1|many|TRBJ2-1|TRBD2
TGCGCCAGCAGCCAAGGCCCTCTAGCGGGAGGTCACAATGAGCAGTTCTTC
CASSQGPLAGGHNEQFF
>TRBV4-1|NA|TRBJ1-5|NA
TGCGCCAGCAGCCACAATACAGGGACGCATCAGCCCCAGCATTTT
CASSHNTGTHQPQHF
>TRBV5-1|large|TRBJ2-1|NA
TGCGCCAGCAGCTTTGGGCTGGAAGGTGAGCAGTTCTTC
CASSFGLEGEQFF
>TRBV7-8|many|TRBJ2-7|NA
TGTGCCAGCACCTCGGGGAGCTCCTACGAGCAGTACTTC
CASTSGSSYEQYF
>TRBV20-1|NA|TRBJ1-1|TRBD1
TGCAGTGTATCCTCTCAGGGGGGAGTCACTGAAGTTTTCTTT
CSVSSQGGVTEVFF
>TRBV11-3|few|TRBJ2-1|NA
TGTGCCAGCAGCTTAAGAGGGGAGCAGTTCTTC
CASSLRGEQFF
>TRBV10-3|few|TRBJ1-1|NA
TGTGCCATCAGTGCTGGCACTGAAGCTTTCTTT
CAISAGTEAFF
>TRBV27|NA|TRBJ2-2|NA
TGTGCCAGCAGTTCGACCGGGGAGCTGTTTTTT
CASSSTGELFF
>TRBV20-1|NA|TRBJ2-7|TRBD2
TGCAGTGCTAGAGAGGGGTACAGGGGACTATTTAGCGGGAGGGCCGTTTCCGAGCAGTACTTC
CSAREGYRGLFSGRAVSEQYF